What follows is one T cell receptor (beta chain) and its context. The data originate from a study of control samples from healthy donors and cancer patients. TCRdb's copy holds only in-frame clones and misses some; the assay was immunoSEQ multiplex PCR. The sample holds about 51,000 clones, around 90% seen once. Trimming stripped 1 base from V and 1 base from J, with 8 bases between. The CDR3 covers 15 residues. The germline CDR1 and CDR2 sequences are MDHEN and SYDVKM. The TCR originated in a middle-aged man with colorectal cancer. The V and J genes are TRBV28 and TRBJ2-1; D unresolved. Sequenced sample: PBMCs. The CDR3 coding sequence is TGTGCCAGCAGTTTATATAGTCAGTCCTACAATGAGCAGTTCTTC. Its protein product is CASSLYSQSYNEQFF.